The rows below give T cell receptor beta chains drawn from one sample of a study of T-cell reconstitution after alpha-beta-depleted transplantation in children. TCRdb itself ran the PCR reads through MiXCR, one entry per CDR3 protein. The data hold some 190,000 distinct CDR3 sequences, with more than 9.5% observed a single time. The specimen comprised PBMCs, sampled before TCRalphabeta/CD19-depleted stem cell transplant. The receptors derive from a boy aged 2 to 10 with acute myeloid leukemia, due to receive a stem cell transplant. Both conserved end residues are part of each CDR3. A D gene is named only where the DNA matches it firmly. Clone size is not always given. Where it is, it says once, few, many or a class for expanded clones.

many	15	.	TRBV5-1	TRBJ1-1	CASSLAQAWRTEAFF	TGCGCCAGCAGCTTGGCCCAGGCGTGGAGAACTGAAGCTTTCTTT
many	15	.	TRBV7-2	TRBJ1-6	CASSMLGSRNSPLHF	TGTGCCAGCAGCATGTTGGGCAGTCGGAATTCACCCCTCCACTTT
many	16	.	TRBV7-8	TRBJ2-1	CASSQPPTRERNEQFF	TGTGCCAGCAGCCAACCGCCGACACGGGAGCGGAATGAGCAGTTCTTC
many	15	.	TRBV5-1	TRBJ1-2	CASSLVGREDYGYTF	TGCGCCAGCAGCTTGGTTGGGAGAGAAGATTATGGCTACACCTTC
few	19	.	TRBV19	TRBJ1-5	CASSIPSDREGYIRQPQHF	TGTGCCAGTAGTATCCCCTCGGATAGGGAAGGATATATTCGGCAGCCCCAGCATTTT
many	14	.	TRBV7-9	TRBJ2-3	CASGPAGFRDTQYF	TGTGCCAGCGGCCCGGCGGGGTTTAGAGATACGCAGTATTTT
many	13	.	TRBV6-1	TRBJ1-4	CASSPRDFEKLFF	TGTGCCAGCAGTCCCCGGGACTTTGAAAAACTGTTTTTT
many	15	.	TRBV20-1	TRBJ1-6	CSARDAGRDGQSPHF	TGCAGTGCTAGAGATGCGGGGCGGGACGGACAGTCCCCCCACTTT
many	14	TRBD2	TRBV20-1	TRBJ2-7	CSAVPGLAEYEQYF	TGCAGTGCCGTCCCGGGACTAGCCGAGTACGAGCAGTACTTC
many	15	TRBD2	TRBV7-8	TRBJ2-3	CASSLSAGGQDTQYF	TGTGCCAGCAGCTTATCCGCGGGGGGGCAAGATACGCAGTATTTT
many	16	.	TRBV29-1	TRBJ2-1	CSVLSGLLSSYNEQFF	TGCAGCGTTCTTAGCGGACTCCTGTCTAGCTACAATGAGCAGTTCTTC
many	14	TRBD2	TRBV20-1	TRBJ2-1	CSADREVNNLEQFF	TGCAGTGCAGACCGGGAGGTGAATAATCTTGAGCAGTTCTTC
once	12	.	TRBV20-1	TRBJ2-1	CSASRSRLEQFF	TGCAGTGCTTCCCGATCACGACTTGAGCAGTTCTTC
many	15	TRBD2	TRBV6-1	TRBJ2-7	CASRSGTSGSIEQYF	TGTGCCAGCAGGTCCGGGACTAGCGGGAGTATCGAGCAGTACTTC
many	14	TRBD2	TRBV20-1	TRBJ2-1	CSALTSGEPDEQFF	TGCAGTGCTCTGACTAGCGGGGAGCCCGATGAGCAGTTCTTC
.	9	.	TRBV20-1	TRBJ2-5	CSAYQGQYF	TGCAGTGCTTATCAGGGCCAGTACTTC
many	14	.	TRBV20-1	TRBJ2-7	CSAITLLNSYEQYF	TGCAGTGCTATTACACTTCTCAACTCCTACGAGCAGTACTTC
.	19	.	TRBV4-3	TRBJ2-7	CASSQRVIVVQGDSYEQYF	TGCGCCAGCAGCCAAAGGGTGATTGTAGTACAGGGAGACTCCTACGAGCAGTACTTC
many	17	.	TRBV10-3	TRBJ2-3	CAISAAGTLNFTDTQYF	TGTGCCATCAGTGCTGCAGGGACCCTGAACTTCACAGATACGCAGTATTTT
many	14	.	TRBV20-1	TRBJ1-2	CSATDRRSNYGYTF	TGCAGTGCTACAGACAGGAGATCTAACTATGGCTACACCTTC
many	11	.	TRBV25-1	TRBJ2-1	CASSIHNEQFF	TGTGCCAGCAGTATCCACAATGAGCAGTTCTTC
many	13	TRBD2	TRBV6-6	TRBJ2-3	CASTSGGADTQYF	TGTGCCAGCACCTCGGGGGGGGCAGATACGCAGTATTTT
many	13	.	TRBV27	TRBJ1-1	CASSLNWGTEAFF	TGTGCCAGCAGTTTGAACTGGGGCACTGAAGCTTTCTTT
.	14	TRBD1	TRBV20-1	TRBJ1-2	CSAAISTGEGGYTF	TGCAGTGCCGCCATATCGACAGGGGAGGGAGGCTACACCTTC
many	16	.	TRBV4-1	TRBJ1-5	CASSPRGQGGNQPQHF	TGCGCCAGCAGCCCCCGTGGGCAGGGTGGCAATCAGCCCCAGCATTTT
many	17	.	TRBV4-2	TRBJ2-2	CASSQDLVVREWGELFF	TGTGCCAGCAGCCAAGATCTTGTGGTCCGGGAGTGGGGGGAGCTGTTTTTT
many	14	.	TRBV5-1	TRBJ2-4	CASSSDRQQDIQYF	TGCGCCAGCAGTTCCGACAGGCAGCAGGACATTCAGTACTTC
many	13	TRBD2	TRBV20-1	TRBJ2-5	CSASGGAPETQYF	TGCAGTGCTAGCGGGGGGGCCCCCGAGACCCAGTACTTC
.	14	.	TRBV6-2/TRBV6-3	TRBJ1-5	CASSYGTATQPQHF	TGTGCCAGCAGTTACGGGACTGCGACCCAGCCCCAGCATTTT
many	12	.	TRBV12-3/TRBV12-4	TRBJ1-4	CASSPTSEKLFF	TGTGCCAGCAGCCCAACCAGTGAAAAACTGTTTTTT
many	12	.	TRBV20-1	TRBJ1-5	CSASDGNQPQHF	TGCAGCGCCTCGGACGGCAATCAGCCCCAGCATTTT
many	14	.	TRBV7-2	TRBJ2-1	CASSSLPRYNEQFF	TGTGCCAGCAGCTCCCTGCCCCGGTACAATGAGCAGTTCTTC
many	12	.	TRBV20-1	TRBJ1-2	CSVYRSNYGYTF	TGCAGTGTCTACCGCAGTAACTATGGCTACACCTTC
many	16	.	TRBV6-5	TRBJ1-3	CASSLGGDFSGNTIYF	TGTGCCAGCAGCCTAGGCGGGGACTTCTCTGGAAACACCATATATTTT
few	12	.	TRBV29-1	TRBJ1-2	CSVSDGRWGYTF	TGCAGCGTTTCGGACGGACGATGGGGCTACACCTTC
many	14	.	TRBV29-1	TRBJ2-7	CSVGGDGSSYEQYF	TGCAGCGTTGGGGGGGACGGTAGCTCCTACGAGCAGTACTTC
few	15	TRBD2	TRBV20-1	TRBJ2-1	CSAHIAGRTEWQQFF	TGCAGTGCTCACATAGCGGGACGCACCGAGTGGCAGCAGTTCTTC
many	13	.	TRBV12-3/TRBV12-4	TRBJ2-5	CASSARPWETQYF	TGTGCCAGCAGCGCGAGGCCCTGGGAGACCCAGTACTTC
many	13	.	TRBV5-6	TRBJ1-2	CASSYRTRDGYTF	TGTGCCAGCAGCTATCGGACCAGGGACGGCTACACCTTC
.	17	.	TRBV12-3/TRBV12-4	TRBJ1-5	CASSFGGASVSTDTQHF	TGTGCCAGCAGTTTTGGGGGGGCCAGCGTTAGCACAGATACGCAGCATTTT
.	13	TRBD1	TRBV12-3/TRBV12-4	TRBJ2-7	CASSTRGRDEQYF	TGTGCCAGCAGTACCAGGGGGCGCGACGAGCAGTACTTC
.	14	.	TRBV14	TRBJ2-1	CASSHRPNYNEQFF	TGTGCCAGCAGCCATCGACCGAACTACAATGAGCAGTTCTTC
many	16	TRBD1	TRBV11-2	TRBJ2-2	CASSPGQGANTGELFF	TGTGCCAGCAGCCCGGGACAGGGGGCGAACACCGGGGAGCTGTTTTTT
many	13	.	TRBV24-1	TRBJ2-3	CATSVQGGNTQYF	TGTGCCACCAGCGTACAGGGAGGAAATACGCAGTATTTT
many	13	.	TRBV5-6	TRBJ2-5	CASSPGPAGTQYF	TGTGCCAGCAGCCCAGGGCCCGCCGGGACCCAGTACTTC
many	15	.	TRBV25-1	TRBJ1-6	CASSRVGTQGSPLHF	TGTGCCAGCAGTCGAGTTGGGACTCAGGGTTCACCCCTCCACTTT
many	14	.	TRBV7-9	TRBJ1-5	CASSSGFGNQPQHF	TGTGCCAGCAGCTCGGGTTTTGGCAATCAGCCCCAGCATTTT
many	16	TRBD2	TRBV5-1	TRBJ2-2	CASSLLTSGNTGELFF	TGCGCCAGCAGCTTGCTGACTAGCGGAAACACCGGGGAGCTGTTTTTT
many	11	.	TRBV11-2	TRBJ2-1	CASSLGRGQFF	TGTGCCAGCAGCCTCGGACGGGGGCAGTTCTTC
many	11	.	TRBV5-5	TRBJ2-1	CASSLDVMQFF	TGTGCCAGCAGCTTGGATGTGATGCAGTTCTTC
many	12	.	TRBV12-3/TRBV12-4	TRBJ1-5	CASSLKNQPQHF	TGTGCCAGCAGTTTGAAAAATCAGCCCCAGCATTTT
many	11	.	TRBV29-1	TRBJ2-1	CSVDRDNEQFF	TGCAGCGTTGACAGGGACAATGAGCAGTTCTTC
many	15	TRBD1	TRBV4-2	TRBJ1-2	CASSQAGGRVDGYTF	TGTGCCAGCAGCCAGGCAGGGGGTAGGGTGGATGGCTACACCTTC
.	15	.	TRBV6-2/TRBV6-3	TRBJ2-6	CASSYSGGEANVLTF	TGTGCCAGCAGTTACTCAGGGGGGGAGGCCAACGTCCTGACTTTC
many	15	.	TRBV9	TRBJ2-6	CASSPTGSGANVLTF	TGTGCCAGCAGCCCCACGGGCTCTGGGGCCAACGTCCTGACTTTC